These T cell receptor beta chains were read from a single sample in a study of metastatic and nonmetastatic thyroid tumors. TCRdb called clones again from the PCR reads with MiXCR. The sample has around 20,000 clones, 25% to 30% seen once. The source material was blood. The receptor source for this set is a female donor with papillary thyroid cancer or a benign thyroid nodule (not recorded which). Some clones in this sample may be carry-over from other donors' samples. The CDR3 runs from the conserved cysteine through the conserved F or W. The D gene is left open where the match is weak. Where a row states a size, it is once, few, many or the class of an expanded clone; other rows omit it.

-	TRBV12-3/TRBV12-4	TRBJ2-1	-	CASSSRTHSYNEQFF	TGTGCCAGCAGTAGCAGGACTCACTCCTACAATGAGCAGTTCTTC
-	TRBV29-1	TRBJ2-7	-	CSVGEGEQYF	TGCAGCGTGGGAGAAGGTGAGCAGTACTTC
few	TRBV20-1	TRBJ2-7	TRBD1	CSARGRTGTGVYEQYF	TGCAGTGCTAGAGGGCGAACAGGGACAGGGGTCTACGAGCAGTACTTC
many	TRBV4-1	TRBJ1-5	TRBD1	CASSLTTGGFNQPQHF	TGCGCCAGCAGCCTAACAACAGGGGGCTTCAATCAGCCCCAGCATTTT
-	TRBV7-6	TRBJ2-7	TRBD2	CASSPGRGVYEQYF	TGTGCCAGCAGCCCCGGGAGGGGGGTATACGAGCAGTACTTC
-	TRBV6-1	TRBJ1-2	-	CASSPYPGSSNYGYTF	TGTGCCAGCAGTCCTTACCCGGGATCATCTAACTATGGCTACACCTTC
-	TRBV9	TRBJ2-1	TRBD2	CASSGLAGGPLDEQFF	TGTGCCAGCAGCGGCCTAGCGGGAGGGCCATTAGATGAACAGTTCTTC
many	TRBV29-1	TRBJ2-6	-	CSVGVSSGANVLTF	TGCAGCGTTGGGGTAAGCTCTGGGGCCAACGTCCTGACTTTC
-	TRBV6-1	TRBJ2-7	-	CASSEGPHEQYF	TGTGCCAGCAGTGAAGGGCCCCACGAGCAGTACTTC
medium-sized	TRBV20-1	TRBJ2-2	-	CSARATMRRNTGELFF	TGCAGTGCTAGAGCTACTATGAGGCGGAACACCGGGGAGCTGTTTTTT
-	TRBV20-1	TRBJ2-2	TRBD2	CSARDSGRDTGELFF	TGCAGTGCTAGAGATAGCGGGAGGGACACCGGGGAGCTGTTTTTT
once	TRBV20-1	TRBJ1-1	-	CSAVLPGAEAFF	TGCAGTGCTGTACTCCCTGGCGCTGAAGCTTTCTTT
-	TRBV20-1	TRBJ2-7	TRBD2	CSARDGLAGGSSYEQYF	TGCAGTGCTAGAGACGGGCTAGCGGGAGGGTCCTCCTACGAGCAGTACTTC
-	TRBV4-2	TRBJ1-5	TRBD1	CASSQDLVVRDRGNQPQHF	TGTGCCAGCAGCCAAGATCTGGTCGTGAGGGACAGGGGGAATCAGCCCCAGCATTTT
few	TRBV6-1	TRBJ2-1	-	CASSEVRGERNNQQFF	TGTGCCAGCAGTGAAGTAAGGGGGGAAAGGAACAATCAGCAGTTCTTC
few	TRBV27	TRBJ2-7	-	CASPGGTFSYEQYF	TGTGCCAGCCCTGGTGGCACCTTCTCCTACGAGCAGTACTTC
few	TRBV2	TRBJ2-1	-	CASMGRPFDNERFF	TGTGCCAGCATGGGCAGGCCGTTCGACAATGAGCGGTTCTTC
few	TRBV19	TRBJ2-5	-	CASISFGGETQYF	TGTGCCAGTATTTCCTTTGGCGGGGAGACCCAGTACTTC
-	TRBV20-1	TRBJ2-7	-	CSAAPGLTYEQYF	TGCAGTGCTGCACCGGGACTTACCTACGAGCAGTACTTC
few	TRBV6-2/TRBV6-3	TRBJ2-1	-	CASIYSGVPVF	TGTGCCAGCATTTACTCTGGGGTACCGGTCTTC
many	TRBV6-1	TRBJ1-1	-	CASSDKGGNEAFF	TGTGCCAGCAGTGACAAGGGGGGTAATGAAGCTTTCTTT
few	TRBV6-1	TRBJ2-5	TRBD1	CASSPGTGGAETQYF	TGTGCCAGCAGTCCCGGGACAGGGGGCGCGGAGACCCAGTACTTC
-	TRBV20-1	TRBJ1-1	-	CSARDSAYETEAFF	TGCAGTGCTAGAGATTCAGCTTACGAGACTGAAGCTTTCTTT
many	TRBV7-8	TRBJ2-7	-	CASSLGRRESRYEQYF	TGTGCCAGCAGCTTAGGGCGGCGGGAATCCCGCTACGAGCAGTACTTC
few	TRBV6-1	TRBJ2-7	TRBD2	CASMTSGSSYEQYF	TGTGCCAGCATGACTAGCGGGAGTTCCTACGAGCAGTACTTC
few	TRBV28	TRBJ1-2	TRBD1	CASTDRGSSNYGYTF	TGTGCCAGCACCGACAGGGGGTCGTCTAACTATGGCTACACCTTC
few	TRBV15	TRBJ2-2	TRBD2	CATSRDDLAGAVGELFF	TGTGCCACCAGCAGAGATGACCTAGCGGGAGCGGTCGGGGAGCTGTTTTTT
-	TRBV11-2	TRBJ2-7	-	CASSSLHGGEQYF	TGTGCCAGCAGCTCACTCCATGGGGGCGAGCAGTACTTC
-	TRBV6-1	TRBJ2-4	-	CASSPGARKNIQYF	TGTGCGAGCAGCCCCGGGGCAAGAAAAAACATTCAGTACTTC
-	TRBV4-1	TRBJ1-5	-	CASSQMDSRNQPQHF	TGCGCCAGCAGCCAGATGGACAGCCGCAATCAGCCCCAGCATTTT
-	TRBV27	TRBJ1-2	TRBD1	CASRGQGRGYTF	TGTGCCAGCAGAGGACAGGGAAGGGGCTACACCTTC
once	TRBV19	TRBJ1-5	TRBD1	CASNPTGPYNQPQHF	TGTGCCAGTAACCCGACAGGGCCCTACAATCAGCCCCAGCATTTT
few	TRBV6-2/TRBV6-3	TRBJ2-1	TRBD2	CASSLERGTRYEQFF	TGTGCCAGCAGTTTAGAGAGAGGGACTAGGTATGAGCAGTTCTTC
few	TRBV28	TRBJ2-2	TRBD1	CASSGLGQGAGELFF	TGTGCCAGCAGCGGGCTGGGACAGGGGGCCGGGGAGCTGTTTTTT
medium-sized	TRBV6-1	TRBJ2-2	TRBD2	CATQVAGGPLGGELFF	TGTGCCACCCAAGTAGCGGGAGGGCCTTTAGGCGGGGAGCTGTTTTTT
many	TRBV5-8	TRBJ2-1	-	CASSPDRRVQFF	TGTGCCAGCAGCCCGGACAGAAGAGTGCAGTTCTTC
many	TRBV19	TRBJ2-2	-	CASSPPGLTQNTGELFF	TGTGCCAGTAGTCCTCCTGGCCTAACCCAAAACACCGGGGAGCTGTTTTTT
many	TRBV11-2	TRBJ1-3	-	CASSFTGAASGNTIYF	TGTGCCAGCAGCTTTACCGGGGCCGCCTCTGGAAACACCATATATTTT
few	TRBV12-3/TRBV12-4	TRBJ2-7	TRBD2	CASSPRLAGVYEQYF	TGTGCCAGCAGTCCAAGACTAGCGGGGGTCTACGAGCAGTACTTC
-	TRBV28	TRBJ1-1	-	CASSHRGGGALTEAFF	TGTGCCAGCAGCCATAGGGGTGGGGGGGCTCTCACTGAAGCTTTCTTT
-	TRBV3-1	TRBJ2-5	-	CASSQVGQRQETQYF	TGTGCCAGCAGCCAAGTGGGGCAGCGCCAAGAGACCCAGTACTTC
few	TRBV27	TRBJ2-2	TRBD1	CASSSRGRVDGELFF	TGTGCCAGCAGCTCAAGGGGGCGGGTCGACGGGGAGCTGTTTTTT